This T cell receptor beta chain was documented in a study of T cell changes during pregnancy in multiple sclerosis. Sequencing was performed with immunoSEQ multiplex PCR; in TCRdb, only in-frame clones are kept and a portion is missing. In the table there are 35,000 to 40,000 clones, around 90% of which are singletons. Trimming removed 5 bases from V and 0 bases from J, with 7 bases in between. The CDR3 loop spans 14 amino acids. Looked up from germline, CDR1 is SGHTA and CDR2 is FQGNSA. Material: CD4+ T cells from peripheral blood mononuclear cells, obtained in the third trimester of pregnancy. The chain couples TRBV7-2 to TRBJ1-4; no firm D call. The sequence derives from a female donor with multiple sclerosis, enrolled in a pregnancy study. CDR3 bases: TGTGCCAGCAGCGGCCAGACAACTAATGAAAAACTGTTTTTT. Translation gives CASSGQTTNEKLFF.